The 24 T cell receptor beta chains listed next were all sequenced from one sample in a study of T cell repertoires in cytomegalovirus infection. TCRdb ran MiXCR on the reads and lists one entry per CDR3 protein. The repertoire holds around 740,000 distinct CDR3 sequences, with 35% as singletons. The sequencing sample was made of PBMCs. The origin of the receptors is a human donor in good health (CMV status not recorded). Some clones in this sample may be carry-over from other donors' samples.

As to this clonotype: One end of the junction varies from germline; a read error may be responsible. The V gene is TRBV5-1, the J gene TRBJ2-5; 8 bases match TRBD1. The germline CDR1 and CDR2 sequences are SGHRS and YFSETQ. This CDR3 contains 16 residues. CDR3 amino acids: CASSFHGDRTQETKYF. The CDR3 bases are TGCGCCAGCAGCTTTCACGGGGACAGGACCCAAGAGACCAAGTACTTC.

In its sample, this clonotype was seen a few times. The genes are TRBV5-6 and TRBJ2-1; D remains ambiguous. The V gene's germline CDR1 is SGHDT and CDR2 YYEEEE. Trimming pared 0 bases from V and 15 bases from J, leaving 19 bases between. This CDR3 is built from 14 residues. The CDR3 nucleotides are TGTGCCAGCAGCTTGGTTGCCGGATCTCTCGTGTGGTTCTTC. Its protein product is CASSLVAGSLVWFF.

The CDR3 spells CASSLRTGRDQPQHF. The CDR3 nucleotides are TGTGCCAGCAGTTTACGTACAGGCAGGGATCAGCCCCAGCATTTT. The V and J genes are TRBV27 and TRBJ1-5, with D perhaps TRBD1 (5 bases). The CDR3 length is 15 residues. Deletions cut 2 bases from V and 5 bases from J, with 13 bases between. Germline CDR1 MNHEY, CDR2 SMNVEV (reference sequence).

A note on this clonotype: The final CDR3 position lacks the conserved phenylalanine or tryptophan, pointing to a likely read error. The chain carries TRBV7-8 and TRBJ2-7; D remains ambiguous. Trimming pared 4 bases from V and 3 bases from J, leaving 16 bases between. The CDR3 covers 15 residues. Germline V gives CDR1 SGHVS, CDR2 FQNEAQ. The CDR3 spells CASSSLLGVGYEQYL. The CDR3 nucleotides read TGTGCCAGCAGCTCGTTACTGGGTGTCGGCTACGAGCAGTACCTC.

This clonotype was seen more than once but under ten times. The J gene is TRBJ2-1, the V gene TRBV29-1, with D possibly matching TRBD2 (6 bases). The CDR3 is 12 residues long. Germline V gene lookup returns CDR1 SQVTM and CDR2 ANQGSEA. Trimming left V 4 bases short and J 9 bases short, with 13 bases between. CDR3 bases: TGCAGCGTTGCCTTGGGGGGTCCTGAGCAGTTCTTC. The encoded protein is CSVALGGPEQFF.

The chain is built from TRBV11-2 and TRBJ1-2; the match to TRBD1 covers 9 bases. The CDR3 loop spans 14 amino acids. The junction had 4 bases not matched to a gene; V was cut back by 5 bases and J by 3 bases. Germline V gene sequence: CDR1 SGHAT, CDR2 FQNNGV. CDR3 sequence (DNA): TGTGCCAGCAGCCGGAGACAGGGGGACTATGGCTACACCTTC. The encoded protein is CASSRRQGDYGYTF.

V and J are TRBV28 and TRBJ2-6, with D perhaps given as TRBD1 or TRBD2 (5 bases each). CDR3 length equals 18 residues. The V and J ends lost 5 bases and 0 bases respectively, with 17 bases between them. CDR1 and CDR2 from the germline V gene are MDHEN and SYDVKM. CDR3 sequence reads: CASSAPGTLSSGANVLTF. Here the CDR3 DNA reads TGTGCCAGCAGTGCCCCCGGGACGCTCAGCTCTGGGGCCAACGTCCTGACTTTC.

This clonotype was picked up many times. The gene calls are TRBV7-2 and TRBJ1-1, with D possibly being TRBD1 (5 bases). V was shortened by 2 bases and J by 0 bases, with 10 bases between the two germline ends. CDR3 size: 15 residues. Germline-derived CDR1 and CDR2 are SGHTA and FQGNSA. The CDR3 loop is CASSLHGGMNTEAFF. The CDR3 DNA reads TGTGCCAGCAGCTTACATGGGGGTATGAACACTGAAGCTTTCTTT.

This chain's CDR3 is CATSDGKKGRVRAEAFF. The CDR3 bases are TGTGCCACCAGTGATGGAAAAAAGGGACGTGTGCGCGCTGAAGCTTTCTTT. The chain links TRBV24-1 to TRBJ1-1, with TRBD1 as a possible D gene (5 bases). The CDR3 loop spans 17 amino acids. Germline loops: CDR1 KGHDR, CDR2 SFDVKD. Trimming took off 3 bases at V and 6 bases at J, with 22 bases between the two ends.

This clonotype has a count of ten or more. The rearrangement uses TRBV7-2 and TRBJ2-2, with 9 bases matching TRBD2. Germline V gives CDR1 SGHTA, CDR2 FQGNSA. The J segment lost 8 bases and the V segment lost 2 bases, leaving 3 bases of the junction unmatched. The CDR3 contains 14 residues. This CDR3 reads CASSLLAGVGELFF. Written as DNA, the CDR3 is TGTGCCAGCAGCTTATTAGCGGGAGTTGGGGAGCTGTTTTTT.

Details on this clonotype: Given a much more abundant clone one base away, this may be a read error. This chain joins TRBV7-6 and TRBJ1-1, with unresolved D. CDR3 size: 15 residues. V lost 1 base and J lost 2, with 11 bases in between. The germline CDR1 and CDR2 sequences are SGHVS and FNYEAQ. The CDR3 region is CASSLDDGINTEAFF. CDR3 coding DNA: TGTGCCAGCAGCTTAGACGACGGGATTAACACTGAAGCTTTCTTT. Variable domain in full (rest from reference TRBV7-6 and TRBJ1-1): GAGVSQSPRYKVTKRGQDVALRCDPISGHVSLYWYRQALGQGPEFLTYFNYEAQQDKSGLPNDRFSAERPEGSISTLTIQRTEQRDSAMYRCASSLDDGINTEAFFGQGTRLTVV.

There are a few counts of this clonotype. DNA for the CDR3: TGTGCCAGCAGTGAACAACAGGGAAATGGCTACACCTTC. This encodes CASSEQQGNGYTF. The chain combines TRBV2 with TRBJ1-2; TRBD1 might be the D (6 bases). The CDR3 contains 13 residues. Between the trimmed V and J ends, which lost 2 bases and 6 bases, there was a span of 10 bases. Germline V gene data show CDR1 as SNHLY and CDR2 as FYNNEI.

The chain recombines TRBV7-9 with TRBJ2-2; D unclear. The V and J ends lost 5 bases and 2 bases respectively, with 9 bases between them. The CDR3 contains 14 residues. Germline-derived CDR1 and CDR2 are SEHNR and FQNEAQ (reference sequence). Here the CDR3 reads CASSARVNTGELFF. DNA for the CDR3: TGTGCCAGCAGCGCCAGAGTTAACACCGGGGAGCTGTTTTTT.

This clonotype was counted between two and nine times. The genes are TRBV4-1 and TRBJ1-2; perhaps TRBD1 as D (5 bases). CDR1 is MGHRA, CDR2 YSYEKL, per germline. V dropped 1 base and J dropped 7 bases, with 10 bases sitting between them. The CDR3 sequence is 13 residues long. The CDR3 loop reads CASSQAAGLGYTF. The CDR3 DNA is TGCGCCAGCAGCCAAGCGGCAGGGCTTGGCTACACCTTC.

This clonotype was detected only a few times. The gene calls are TRBV28 and TRBJ1-5; no firm D call. Trimming cost V 4 bases and J 5 bases, with 15 bases left between them. In germline, CDR1 is MDHEN, CDR2 SYDVKM. The length of the CDR3 is 15 residues. CDR3 sequence reads: CASSYRGGVHQPQHF. The CDR3, as DNA: TGTGCCAGCAGTTACCGGGGAGGAGTCCATCAGCCCCAGCATTTT.

The rearrangement joins TRBV6-5 to TRBJ1-5; no clear D gene. Germline V CDR1 and CDR2: MNHEY, SVGAGI. This CDR3 is 13 amino acids long. Trimming shortened V by 6 bases and J by 1 base, and 7 bases separated the two germline ends. This CDR3 reads CASRRASNQPQHF. In DNA form, the CDR3 reads TGTGCCAGCAGGCGGGCGAGCAATCAGCCCCAGCATTTT.

The J gene is TRBJ1-2, the V gene TRBV27; 8 bases are shared with TRBD1. The ends lost 0 bases at V and 5 bases at J; junction bases unmatched: 11. The CDR3 has 17 residues. Germline V gives CDR1 MNHEY, CDR2 SMNVEV (reference sequence). DNA for the CDR3: TGTGCCAGCAGTTTATCTCGGACAGGGAGTAGGAGATATGGCTACACCTTC. Protein: CASSLSRTGSRRYGYTF.

The J gene is TRBJ1-1, the V gene TRBV2, with D possibly matching TRBD1 (5 bases). CDR3 length: 16 residues. Trimming shortened V by 8 bases and J by 0 bases, and 19 bases separated the two germline ends. Germline V lookup: CDR1 SNHLY, CDR2 FYNNEI. The chain's CDR3 is CASRGGEGRLNTEAFF. The CDR3 DNA follows: TGTGCCAGCCGGGGGGGAGAGGGACGACTGAACACTGAAGCTTTCTTT.

This clonotype appeared many times. V is TRBV7-2 and J is TRBJ2-5, with 8 bases fitting TRBD2. The CDR3 has 16 amino acids. CDR1 and CDR2 (germline): SGHTA, FQGNSA. V was pared by 5 bases and J by 0 bases, with 8 bases of the junction left unmatched. CDR3 coding DNA: TGTGCCAGCAGCGTTACTAGCGGCCCGTACCAAGAGACCCAGTACTTC. Amino acids: CASSVTSGPYQETQYF.

V usage is TRBV24-1 and J usage is TRBJ2-3; 7 nucleotides match TRBD1. The germline gives CDR1 KGHDR, CDR2 SFDVKD. J lost 3 bases, V lost 8 bases, and 10 bases had no gene match. The CDR3 contains 15 residues. DNA for the CDR3: TGTGCCACCAAGAGGACAGGCCAACAAACAGATACGCAGTATTTT. Residues: CATKRTGQQTDTQYF.

The rearrangement links TRBV12-3 or TRBV12-4 to TRBJ1-2, with D uncertain. V lost 6 bases to trimming and J lost 4 bases, with 9 bases between them. The CDR3 has 12 residues. CDR3 sequence reads: CASRQNSYGYTF. In nucleotides, the CDR3 is TGTGCCAGCAGACAAAACAGCTATGGCTACACCTTC.

This clonotype has only a few counts. This rearrangement joins TRBV4-1 to TRBJ2-2, with D perhaps matching TRBD2 (5 bases). The CDR3 has 15 residues. CDR1 and CDR2 (germline): MGHRA, YSYEKL. The V and J ends lost 3 bases and 4 bases respectively, with 12 bases between them. The CDR3 DNA is TGCGCCAGCAGCCATACATCAGAGGGCACCGGGGAGCTGTTTTTT. Protein: CASSHTSEGTGELFF.

This clonotype has just a few counts. This sequence joins TRBV7-2 and TRBJ1-2, with TRBD1 matching over 9 bases. V lost 3 bases, J lost 4 bases, and 6 bases stayed unmatched. There are 15 residues in the CDR3. The V gene's germline CDR1 is SGHTA and CDR2 FQGNSA. The CDR3 reads CASSFTGTGSYGYTF. DNA of the CDR3: TGTGCCAGCAGCTTCACCGGGACAGGGAGCTATGGCTACACCTTC.

The chain combines TRBV6-1 with TRBJ2-7; TRBD1 aligns across 12 bases. This CDR3 is 14 amino acids long. V was pared by 6 bases and J by 5 bases, with 5 bases of the junction left unmatched. Per germline, CDR1 MNHNS and CDR2 SASEGT. This CDR3 is CASRWGQGANEQYF. CDR3 nucleotide sequence: TGTGCCAGCAGATGGGGACAGGGGGCTAACGAGCAGTACTTC.